This T cell receptor beta chain was captured by sequencing in a study of CD8+ T cells in alopecia areata. Study-wide findings and caveats: Having just one nonresponder leaves the connection between baseline CD8+ expansion and response unresolved. Patients shared TCRs less clearly than mice did, possibly for HLA-related reasons. Clonality in lesional scalp, especially alopecia totalis/universalis, exceeded that of normal scalp.

This CDR3 spans 15 amino acids. V was clipped by 5 bases and J by 0 bases, with 8 bases between them. Germline-derived CDR1 and CDR2 are MNHEY and SVGAGI. Notes on this clone: Antigen unknown.

Extracted RNA was reverse transcribed, and the resulting cDNA served as sequencing template. The protocol was immunoSEQ multiplex PCR, while the TCRdb copy is restricted to in-frame clones and leaves out a portion. The sample records some 190,000 clones, about half being singletons. The sample's treatment: oral pan-JAK inhibitor, 5-10 mg twice daily. The chain is built from TRBV6-5 and TRBJ2-6; D unresolved. The source of this sequence is a human donor with alopecia areata. The sequencing used CD8+ T cells sorted from blood, collected at approximately week 52, from a patient treated with tofacitinib. The CDR3 loop is CASSTTNSGANVLTF. In DNA form, the CDR3 reads TGTGCCAGCAGTACCACAAACTCTGGGGCCAACGTCCTGACTTTC.